This T cell receptor beta chain stems from a study of brain T cells in children with intractable seizures. Using immunoSEQ multiplex PCR, the repertoire was profiled, and TCRdb retains in-frame clones only, with some absent. Among around 80,000 clones listed, 90% to 95% were seen once. Germline loops: CDR1 SGHNT, CDR2 YENEEA. This CDR3 spans 15 amino acids. V was clipped by 4 bases and J by 5 bases; unmatched bases: 8. The sequence derives from a girl aged 2-9 years with Rasmussen encephalitis and intractable seizures. Sequences were derived from peripheral blood, sampled at surgery. The chain uses TRBV11-3 and TRBJ2-1, with 7 nucleotides matching TRBD1. The CDR3 reads CASSSNRGFHNEQFF. Here the CDR3 DNA reads TGTGCCAGCAGCTCAAACAGGGGCTTTCACAATGAGCAGTTCTTC.